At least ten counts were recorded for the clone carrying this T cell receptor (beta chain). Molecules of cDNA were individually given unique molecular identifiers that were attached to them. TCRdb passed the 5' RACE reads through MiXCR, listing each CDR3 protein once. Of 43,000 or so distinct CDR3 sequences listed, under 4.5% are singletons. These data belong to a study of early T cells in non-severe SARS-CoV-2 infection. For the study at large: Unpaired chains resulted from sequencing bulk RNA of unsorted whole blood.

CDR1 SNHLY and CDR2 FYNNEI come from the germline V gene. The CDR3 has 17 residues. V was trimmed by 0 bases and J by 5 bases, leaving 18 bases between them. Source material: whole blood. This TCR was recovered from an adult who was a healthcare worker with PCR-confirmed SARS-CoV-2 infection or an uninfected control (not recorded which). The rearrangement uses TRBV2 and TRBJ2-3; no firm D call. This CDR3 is CASSEAQWPAVGDTQYF. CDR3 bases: TGTGCCAGCAGTGAAGCGCAGTGGCCAGCAGTCGGAGATACGCAGTATTTT.